This T cell receptor beta chain was recorded in a study of radiotherapy plus CTLA-4 blockade in lung cancer. Looking at the study overall: Of the patients, more than 15% showed objective responses and around 34% attained disease control. General observations from the study: Per reports, early blood T cell clone dynamics, plus interferon-beta, forecast response most strongly. In blood, after radiotherapy plus ipilimumab, tumor-derived TCR clones expanded.

Germline assignment: CDR1 MNHEY and CDR2 SVGAGI. The length of the CDR3 is 15 residues. Produced via immunoSEQ multiplex PCR; TCRdb's table is partial and in-frame only. The data contain 130,000 or so clones, 85% to 90% of them singletons. This clone came up once. Antigen: not known. An end of the junction differs from the germline gene, which may be a read error. Alongside CTLA-4 blockade with ipilimumab, patients with chemo-refractory metastatic non-small-cell lung cancer received focal radiation. This TCR was sampled from a human donor with non-small cell lung cancer that progressed on radiotherapy plus ipilimumab. The V gene is TRBV6-5, the J gene TRBJ1-1; D is ambiguous. The source was peripheral blood, collected from a patient treated with radiotherapy plus ipilimumab. CDR3 sequence (DNA): TGTACCAGCAGTTACTCGGGGAGTTTGAACACTGAAGCTTTCTTT. This encodes CTSSYSGSLNTEAFF.